This entry features one TCR beta chain sequence. Its antigen remains unidentified. Trimming left V 6 bases short and J 5 bases short, with 11 bases between. The germline gives CDR1 MNHEY, CDR2 SMNVEV (reference sequence). This CDR3 has 13 amino acids. These data belong to a study of T cells in Graves' hyperthyroidism and ophthalmopathy. RNA transcripts yielded amplified TCR beta CDR3 regions. HTBI primers drove first-round RT-PCR of the TCR CDR3. MiXCR was run by TCRdb on the multiplex PCR reads, yielding one entry per CDR3 protein. The table records around 260,000 distinct CDR3 sequences, under 30% of them present only once. Diagnosis of hyperthyroidism was new in patients aged 18 to 65, and its duration was under 2 months. Whole-study results and caveats: Stable hyperthyroidism was told apart from ophthalmopathy by a model built on 13 V-J features.

This rearrangement joins TRBV27 to TRBJ1-5; maybe TRBD1 (6 bases). Material for sequencing was blood. This receptor was identified in a man in his forties or fifties with Graves' hyperthyroidism that later progressed to Graves' ophthalmopathy. The DNA of the CDR3 is TGTGCCAGCAGGGGACACAGAGATCAGCCCCAGCATTTT. Its protein is CASRGHRDQPQHF.